The entry that follows covers one TCR beta chain sequence. Followed over time, Seattle patients had been enrolled while infection was active. The sample comes from a study of blood T cell repertoires in COVID-19. Overall study context: T cells, B-cell-depleted T cells, or PBMCs provided the cDNA or gDNA that served as material.

V lost 4 bases to trimming and J lost 7 bases; unmatched junction nucleotides: 13. The CDR3 totals 16 residues. The germline gives CDR1 LGHNA, CDR2 YNFKEQ. Authors' analysis steps: From reference gene primer amplification, estimates of nucleated cell counts were derived. Profiling relied on immunoSEQ multiplex PCR, and the TCRdb table lists in-frame clones only, not all of them. That table gives V, J and clone size, and the DNA gave D and trimming. Here the sample spans about 340,000 clones, about 89% being singletons. Specimen: peripheral blood. The chain combines TRBV4-2 with TRBJ1-2; 9 positions agree with TRBD1. This receptor was taken from a woman aged 45-65 years with COVID-19, enrolled during active disease. CDR3 sequence (DNA): TGTGCCAGCAGCCCCTGGACAGGGGATATTCCGCGTGGCTACACCTTC. It is translated as CASSPWTGDIPRGYTF.